This entry lists 29 T cell receptor beta chains sequenced from one sample in a study of blood T cell repertoires in COVID-19. Profiling relied on immunoSEQ multiplex PCR, and the TCRdb table lists in-frame clones only, not all of them. The sample lists about 230,000 clones, about nine tenths occurring once. Sequencing was carried out using peripheral blood. Receptors were obtained from a man aged 50 or older with COVID-19, enrolled during active disease.

The chain employs TRBV12-3 or TRBV12-4 and TRBJ1-1; TRBD1 matches at 7 bases. This CDR3 is built from 13 residues. With V trimmed by 7 bases and J by 6 bases, 8 bases remained unmatched. CDR3 amino acids: CASTDGQVPEAFF. The DNA for the CDR3 is TGTGCCAGCACCGACGGACAGGTACCTGAAGCTTTCTTT.

This sequence joins TRBV29-1 and TRBJ1-5; no clear D. The CDR3 covers 12 residues. Per germline, CDR1 SQVTM and CDR2 ANQGSEA. Trimming took 6 bases from V and 0 from J, leaving 6 bases between them. CDR3 coding DNA: TGCAGCGTACAGAATAGCAATCAGCCCCAGCATTTT. This translates into CSVQNSNQPQHF.

The chain employs TRBV28 and TRBJ2-3, with 7 nucleotides matching TRBD1. Germline CDR1 MDHEN, CDR2 SYDVKM. V shed 1 base, J shed 5 bases, and the junction held 6 bases outside the gene matches. CDR3 length: 15 residues. The CDR3: CASSLLQGGRDTQYF. CDR3 nucleotide sequence: TGTGCCAGCAGTTTATTACAAGGGGGCAGAGATACGCAGTATTTT.

V gene TRBV7-8 combines with J gene TRBJ1-5, with D unclear. Trimming stripped 0 bases from V and 1 base from J, with 4 bases between. The V gene's germline CDR1 is SGHVS and CDR2 FQNEAQ. The CDR3 spans 14 residues. The CDR3 sequence is CASSLALSNQPQHF. The CDR3 DNA reads TGTGCCAGCAGCTTAGCGTTAAGCAATCAGCCCCAGCATTTT.

The V and J genes are TRBV10-3 and TRBJ2-7; 8 positions agree with TRBD1. V lost 6 bases to trimming and J lost 4 bases; unmatched junction nucleotides: 8. This CDR3 is 14 amino acids long. The germline V gene has CDR1 ENHRY and CDR2 SYGVKD. The CDR3, as DNA: TGTGCCATCAGCAGGGGTGGACAGGGTTACGAGCAGTACTTC. Translation gives CAISRGGQGYEQYF.

This clone was found a few times. The chain uses TRBV11-2 and TRBJ2-3; 8 bases line up with TRBD2. V was clipped by 3 bases and J by 0 bases; unmatched bases: 5. Germline-derived CDR1 and CDR2 are SGHAT and FQNNGV. The CDR3 contains 16 residues. CDR3 region: CASSFISGASTDTQYF. The CDR3 nucleotides read TGTGCCAGCAGCTTCATTAGCGGGGCAAGCACAGATACGCAGTATTTT. Combining the CDR3 with reference TRBV11-2 and TRBJ2-3 gives the whole variable domain EAGVAQSPRYKIIEKRQSVAFWCNPISGHATLYWYQQILGQGPKLLIQFQNNGVVDDSQLPKDRFSAERLKGVDSTLKIQPAKLEDSAVYLCASSFISGASTDTQYFGPGTRLTVL.

The rearrangement joins TRBV24-1 to TRBJ2-1; a weak D match, TRBD1 (5 bases). CDR3 length equals 13 residues. CDR1 is KGHDR and CDR2 is SFDVKD in the germline V gene. V was trimmed by 3 bases and J by 5 bases, leaving 7 bases between them. The CDR3 loop reads CATSDQGDNEQFF. CDR3 coding DNA: TGTGCCACCAGTGATCAGGGTGACAATGAGCAGTTCTTC.

The chain uses TRBV11-2 and TRBJ1-1; the D is unclear. V was trimmed by 6 bases and J by 1 base, leaving 12 bases between them. In germline, CDR1 is SGHAT, CDR2 FQNNGV. CDR3 length equals 14 residues. Here the CDR3 DNA reads TGTGCCAGCAGACAGCCGGGGAAGAACACTGAAGCTTTCTTT. This encodes CASRQPGKNTEAFF. Variable domain in full (rest from reference TRBV11-2 and TRBJ1-1): EAGVAQSPRYKIIEKRQSVAFWCNPISGHATLYWYQQILGQGPKLLIQFQNNGVVDDSQLPKDRFSAERLKGVDSTLKIQPAKLEDSAVYLCASRQPGKNTEAFFGQGTRLTVV.

This rearrangement joins TRBV6-1 to TRBJ1-2; D not resolved. Deletions cut 1 base from V and 8 bases from J, with 8 bases between. Germline loops: CDR1 MNHNS, CDR2 SASEGT. This CDR3 has 12 residues. CDR3 region: CASSEGPSGYTF. In DNA form, the CDR3 reads TGTGCCAGCAGTGAAGGGCCTTCGGGCTACACCTTC.

This sequence joins TRBV5-1 and TRBJ1-1; weak D call: TRBD1 (5 bases). Germline CDR1 SGHRS, CDR2 YFSETQ. V was clipped by 4 bases and J by 5 bases, with 15 bases between them. This CDR3 region has 14 residues. CDR3 protein: CASSLTRGATEAFF. DNA for the CDR3: TGCGCCAGCAGCCTGACTAGGGGCGCGACTGAAGCTTTCTTT.

This clone was seen a single time. V is TRBV30 and J is TRBJ2-1, with 12 bases that match TRBD2. Germline values: CDR1 GTSNPN, CDR2 SVGIG (reference sequence). V lost 4 bases, J lost 1 base, and 2 bases stayed unmatched. The CDR3 covers 15 residues. The CDR3 reads CAWTSGGASYNEQFF. CDR3 coding DNA: TGTGCCTGGACTAGCGGGGGGGCGTCCTACAATGAGCAGTTCTTC. Combining the CDR3 with reference TRBV30 and TRBJ2-1 gives the whole variable domain SQTIHQWPATLVQPVGSPLSLECTVEGTSNPNLYWYRQAAGRGLQLLFYSVGIGQISSEVPQNLSASRPQDRQFILSSKKLLLSDSGFYLCAWTSGGASYNEQFFGPGTRLTVL.

This clone was recorded once. The V gene is TRBV6-5, the J gene TRBJ1-6; perhaps TRBD1 as D (6 bases). Germline CDR1 MNHEY, CDR2 SVGAGI. This CDR3 has 16 residues. Trimming shortened V by 0 bases and J by 3 bases, and 9 bases separated the two germline ends. The CDR3 sequence: CASSYSDSLYNSPLHF. The CDR3 DNA sequence: TGTGCCAGCAGTTACTCGGACAGCCTCTATAATTCACCCCTCCACTTT.

V gene TRBV19 combines with J gene TRBJ2-7; TRBD2 might be the D (6 bases). Germline V gene sequence: CDR1 LNHDA, CDR2 SQIVND (reference sequence). The CDR3 is 14 residues long. Trimming stripped 7 bases from V and 1 base from J, with 14 bases between. In DNA, the CDR3 is TGTGCCAGTAAGGACGCGGGGACGTCCTACGAGCAGTACTTC. It translates to CASKDAGTSYEQYF.

The chain links TRBV25-1 to TRBJ1-4; a weak D match, TRBD1 (6 bases). Trimming cost V 4 bases and J 8 bases, with 17 bases left between them. CDR1 is MGHDK, CDR2 SYGVNS, per germline. The CDR3 runs 15 residues. The CDR3 DNA is TGTGCCAGCAGTGCCCCCTTAGGGGGTAAAGAAAAACTGTTTTTT. This encodes CASSAPLGGKEKLFF.

The chain links TRBV28 to TRBJ1-2; TRBD1 matches at 8 bases. The CDR3 is made up of 15 amino acids. The ends lost 5 bases at V and 7 bases at J; junction bases unmatched: 12. The germline CDR1 and CDR2 sequences are MDHEN and SYDVKM. The CDR3 here is CASSLRLDRGLGYTF. In DNA, the CDR3 is TGTGCCAGCAGTCTGAGACTCGACAGGGGTCTTGGCTACACCTTC.

This sequence joins TRBV3-1 (or the pseudogene TRBV3-2) and TRBJ2-7; D gene unclear. This CDR3 contains 12 residues. Germline V gene sequence: CDR1 LGHDT, CDR2 YNNKEL (reference sequence). Trimming took off 1 base at V and 7 bases at J, with 8 bases between the two ends. Written as DNA, the CDR3 is TGTGCCAGCAGCCAAGGTCCAGGTGAGCAGTACTTC. Amino acids: CASSQGPGEQYF.

Points on this clone: Other DNA sequences of this sample code for an identical CDR3. The chain recombines TRBV7-3 with TRBJ1-5; 8 positions match TRBD1. V was clipped by 5 bases and J by 4 bases; unmatched bases: 1. The CDR3 has 13 amino acids. Per germline, CDR1 SGHTA and CDR2 FQGTGA. CDR3 sequence: CASSQGANQPQHF. The CDR3 DNA reads TGTGCCAGCAGCCAGGGGGCAAATCAGCCCCAGCATTTT.

The chain employs TRBV28 and TRBJ1-5, with 9 bases lining up with TRBD1. V lost 8 bases to trimming and J lost 6 bases; unmatched junction nucleotides: 8. This CDR3 spans 14 amino acids. Looked up from germline, CDR1 is MDHEN and CDR2 is SYDVKM. Written as DNA, the CDR3 is TGTGCCAGCTTGACTGGACAGGGGAGTCAGCCCCAGCATTTT. This translates into CASLTGQGSQPQHF.

The rearrangement links TRBV5-1 to TRBJ1-5, with D maybe TRBD1 (5 bases). CDR3 length: 14 residues. CDR1 SGHRS and CDR2 YFSETQ come from the germline V gene. With 2 bases removed from V and 6 bases from J, the gap between germline ends came to 12 bases. The CDR3 DNA follows: TGCGCCAGCAGCTTAGGGGATTGGGGTCAGCCCCAGCATTTT. Its protein is CASSLGDWGQPQHF.

This clone was observed a single time. The chain combines TRBV6-5 with TRBJ1-2, with a weak D call TRBD1 (6 bases). The V gene's germline CDR1 is MNHEY and CDR2 SVGAGI. The CDR3 has 14 residues. V lost 4 bases, J lost 0 bases, and 9 bases lay in between. CDR3 nucleotide sequence: TGTGCCAGCAGTTTGACAGGCTCTAACTATGGCTACACCTTC. This encodes CASSLTGSNYGYTF.

V and J are TRBV5-1 and TRBJ1-5, with TRBD1 matching over 8 bases. Unmatched junction bases numbered 2, after V lost 1 base and J lost 5 bases. CDR3 length: 14 residues. Germline V gives CDR1 SGHRS, CDR2 YFSETQ. CDR3 DNA sequence: TGCGCCAGCAGCTTGACGGACAGGGATCAGCCCCAGCATTTT. It codes for CASSLTDRDQPQHF.

The V call is TRBV10-3, the J call TRBJ2-1; D perhaps matches TRBD2 (7 bases). Trimming cost V 3 bases and J 0 bases, with 12 bases left between them. CDR3 length: 16 residues. Germline assignment: CDR1 ENHRY and CDR2 SYGVKD. The CDR3 spells CAISDGGGSSYNEQFF. In DNA, the CDR3 is TGTGCCATCAGTGACGGGGGCGGGAGCTCCTACAATGAGCAGTTCTTC.

V gene TRBV24-1 combines with J gene TRBJ2-1, with TRBD2 matching over 14 bases. V lost 3 bases, J lost 9 bases, and 6 bases stayed unmatched. Looked up from germline, CDR1 is KGHDR and CDR2 is SFDVKD. The CDR3 is made up of 16 amino acids. CDR3 sequence: CATSDRTSGGYSEQFF. The CDR3 DNA reads TGTGCCACCAGTGATCGGACTAGCGGGGGGTATAGTGAGCAGTTCTTC.

This chain links TRBV30 with TRBJ2-5; D gene uncertain. V lost 8 bases to trimming and J lost 4 bases, with 14 bases between them. The CDR3 has 12 amino acids. Germline CDR1 and CDR2: GTSNPN and SVGIG (reference sequence). CDR3 sequence reads: CATASVRETQYF. The CDR3 DNA follows: TGTGCCACCGCCAGCGTACGAGAGACCCAGTACTTC.

The chain recombines TRBV18 with TRBJ2-7; TRBD1 agrees at 7 bases. With 2 bases clipped from V and 4 bases from J, the junction kept 5 bases outside the gene matches. Per the germline V gene, CDR1 is KGHSH and CDR2 is LQKENI. CDR3 length: 14 residues. The CDR3 sequence: CASSPEQGPYEQYF. The CDR3 DNA reads TGTGCCAGCTCACCAGAACAGGGGCCTTACGAGCAGTACTTC. The full variable domain, in which reference TRBV18 and TRBJ2-7 provide the parts outside the CDR3, is NAGVMQNPRHLVRRRGQEARLRCSPMKGHSHVYWYRQLPEEGLKFMVYLQKENIIDESGMPKERFSAEFPKEGPSILRIQQVVRGDSAAYFCASSPEQGPYEQYFGPGTRLTVT.

CDR3: CASSGGVAGSSHSTNEKLFF. As DNA, the CDR3 is TGCGCCAGCAGTGGGGGCGTCGCAGGTTCGTCTCATTCAACTAATGAAAAACTGTTTTTT. V and J are TRBV10-2 and TRBJ1-4, with D possibly matching TRBD1 (5 bases). V lost 4 bases and J 0 bases, leaving 24 bases between the germline ends. CDR3 length: 20 residues. Germline V gene lookup returns CDR1 WSHSY and CDR2 SAAADI.

The J gene is TRBJ2-3, the V gene TRBV7-9; perhaps TRBD1 as D (5 bases). Germline V gene data show CDR1 as SEHNR and CDR2 as FQNEAQ (reference sequence). The V end was cut by 3 bases, the J end by 1 base, with 11 bases between. The CDR3 is 15 residues long. This chain's CDR3 is CASSFQGRGTDTQYF. Written as DNA, the CDR3 is TGTGCCAGCAGCTTTCAGGGCAGAGGCACAGATACGCAGTATTTT.

This chain links TRBV19 with TRBJ1-3; the D gene is possibly TRBD1 (6 bases). This CDR3 spans 17 amino acids. Germline V CDR1 and CDR2: LNHDA, SQIVND (reference sequence). The V gene lost 5 bases and the J gene lost 0 bases, with 17 bases spanning the gap. DNA for the CDR3: TGTGCCAGTAGTCCTCGGACAGCCATAAGCTCTGGAAACACCATATATTTT. Amino acid sequence: CASSPRTAISSGNTIYF.

The CDR3 DNA is TGTGCCATCAGGACTACAGGGAGGGATTCACCCCTCCACTTT. As protein: CAIRTTGRDSPLHF. V is TRBV10-3 and J is TRBJ1-6; D might be TRBD1 (6 bases). Germline CDR1 reads ENHRY; CDR2 reads SYGVKD. Trimming cost V 6 bases and J 8 bases, with 14 bases left between them. The CDR3 covers 14 residues.